Listed here are 14 T cell receptor beta chains from one sample, sequenced in a study of neurological immune-mediated disorders. TCRdb ran MiXCR on the 5' RACE reads and lists one entry per CDR3 protein. The table includes approximately 87,000 distinct CDR3 sequences, 13% to 15% detected once. Sequenced material: PBMCs. Receptors were obtained from a woman between 45 and 65 years old in good health.

This clonotype has a count of ten or more. The chain joins TRBV7-8 to TRBJ2-1; 9 bases line up with TRBD1. CDR3 length: 16 residues. Looked up from germline, CDR1 is SGHVS and CDR2 is FQNEAQ. V trimming: 5 bases; J trimming: 8 bases; junction bases outside the gene matches: 13. The CDR3 loop reads CASSTAPGQGLHEQFF. For the CDR3, the DNA is TGTGCCAGCAGCACCGCACCGGGACAGGGACTCCATGAGCAGTTCTTC. Looking up the rest from reference TRBV7-8 and TRBJ2-1 gives the full variable domain: GAGVSQSPRYKVAKRGQDVALRCDPISGHVSLFWYQQALGQGPEFLTYFQNEAQLDKSGLPSDRFFAERPEGSVSTLKIQRTQQEDSAVYLCASSTAPGQGLHEQFFGPGTRLTVL.

The table lists this clonotype with many counts. The chain combines TRBV6-5 with TRBJ2-1, with D perhaps given as TRBD1 or TRBD2 (5 bases each). Per the germline V gene, CDR1 is MNHEY and CDR2 is SVGAGI. This CDR3 contains 16 residues. The ends were cut back, 4 bases at V and 8 bases at J, with 21 bases in the middle. DNA for the CDR3: TGTGCCAGCAGTTTCCAGTTACCCCATAGGGGAGATGAGCAGTTCTTC. Its protein product is CASSFQLPHRGDEQFF.

Comments on this clonotype: At one end, the junction sequence differs from germline, possibly due to a read error. The V call is TRBV7-2, the J call TRBJ2-2; 9 bases align to TRBD2. Germline CDR1 and CDR2: SGHTA and FQGNSA. The CDR3 totals 15 residues. Here the CDR3 reads CASSVAGAKTGELFF. The CDR3 DNA reads as TGTGCCAGCTCAGTAGCGGGAGCGAAAACCGGGGAGCTGTTTTTT.

This clonotype turned up a few times. The chain has TRBV5-1 and TRBJ2-4; a weak D match, TRBD1 (6 bases). V lost 4 bases and J 8 bases, leaving 13 bases between the germline ends. The germline V gene encodes CDR1 SGHRS and CDR2 YFSETQ. The CDR3 extends over 13 amino acids. The CDR3 loop reads CASSLQGWDIQYF. The CDR3 DNA reads as TGCGCCAGCAGCCTTCAGGGGTGGGACATTCAGTACTTC.

Many counts were recorded for this clonotype. The chain combines TRBV5-1 with TRBJ1-5, with 7 bases identical to TRBD1. Germline V gene data show CDR1 as SGHRS and CDR2 as YFSETQ. The V gene end was trimmed by 1 base and the J gene end by 2 bases; junction bases not matched to a gene: 9. The CDR3 has 17 amino acids. In DNA, the CDR3 is TGCGCCAGCAGCTTGACCCCCGGGACAGAGGGCAATCAGCCCCAGCATTTT. This sequence encodes CASSLTPGTEGNQPQHF.

There are many counts of this clonotype. The chain carries TRBV7-9 and TRBJ2-1; maybe TRBD2 (6 bases). Trimming stripped 3 bases from V and 2 bases from J, with 8 bases between. Per the germline V gene, CDR1 is SEHNR and CDR2 is FQNEAQ (reference sequence). This CDR3 has 14 amino acids. CDR3 sequence: CASSFRTTYNEQFF. CDR3 coding DNA: TGTGCCAGCAGCTTCCGGACTACCTACAATGAGCAGTTCTTC.

This clonotype was detected many times. The rearrangement links TRBV24-1 to TRBJ2-3; D is perhaps TRBD1 (7 bases). The V end lost 7 bases, the J end lost 0 bases, and 16 bases lay between the germline ends. CDR1 and CDR2 (germline): KGHDR, SFDVKD. CDR3 length equals 16 residues. The CDR3 DNA reads as TGTGCCACCAGCCCCAGGGGGGCGGGAAGCACAGATACGCAGTATTTT. Translating gives CATSPRGAGSTDTQYF.

This clonotype was seen repeatedly, ten times or more. This chain links TRBV5-1 with TRBJ1-1, with TRBD1 matching over 10 bases. CDR3 length equals 14 residues. Germline V gene data show CDR1 as SGHRS and CDR2 as YFSETQ. V trimming: 6 bases; J trimming: 3 bases; junction bases outside the gene matches: 5. The CDR3 nucleotides are TGCGCCAGCAAAGGACAGGGGGAGGACACTGAAGCTTTCTTT. Protein product: CASKGQGEDTEAFF.

This chain uses TRBV29-1 with TRBJ2-2; 9 bases align to TRBD1. CDR1 and CDR2 from the germline V gene are SQVTM and ANQGSEA. The CDR3 covers 14 residues. V gave up 5 bases and J gave up 7 bases; unmatched junction bases: 8. The CDR3 protein is CSVQQGARGGELFF. CDR3 nucleotide sequence: TGCAGCGTTCAACAGGGGGCGCGGGGCGGGGAGCTGTTTTTT.

This clonotype occurred many times. The chain carries TRBV5-8 and TRBJ1-6; D is perhaps TRBD1 (5 bases). There are 15 residues in the CDR3. V lost 4 bases and J lost 4, with 12 bases in between. Germline V gives CDR1 SGHTS, CDR2 YDEGEE. CDR3 DNA: TGTGCCAGCAGCATTCGACAGCGGTATAATTCACCCCTCCACTTT. This gives the protein CASSIRQRYNSPLHF.

This clonotype was detected many times. The chain recombines TRBV24-1 with TRBJ1-1; D unclear. CDR3 length equals 15 residues. Germline V lookup: CDR1 KGHDR, CDR2 SFDVKD. Deletions cut 6 bases from V and 8 bases from J, with 21 bases between. The chain's CDR3 is CATSWKSRLQPEAFF. The CDR3 nucleotides read TGTGCCACCAGTTGGAAAAGCAGACTTCAACCAGAAGCTTTCTTT.

This clonotype was seen ten or more times. This chain joins TRBV6-6 and TRBJ2-7, with D perhaps TRBD1 (5 bases). Trimming pared 6 bases from V and 3 bases from J, leaving 12 bases between. The germline V gene encodes CDR1 MNHNY and CDR2 SVGAGI (reference sequence). This CDR3 region has 13 residues. Here the CDR3 DNA reads TGTGCCAGCAGGCGACAGAACCTCTACGAGCAGTACTTC. It codes for CASRRQNLYEQYF.

This clonotype is termed medium-sized. The chain has TRBV24-1 and TRBJ2-3; D tentatively reads TRBD1 or TRBD2 (5 bases each). Trimming took 3 bases from V and 2 from J, leaving 8 bases between them. Germline CDR1 reads KGHDR; CDR2 reads SFDVKD. The CDR3 covers 14 residues. CDR3 sequence reads: CATSDPGATDTQYF. The DNA for the CDR3 is TGTGCCACCAGTGATCCCGGGGCCACAGATACGCAGTATTTT.

The chain carries TRBV15 and TRBJ2-7; 7 bases agree with TRBD2. Trimming cost V 0 bases and J 6 bases; bases outside gene matches: 5. This CDR3 contains 14 residues. The V gene's germline CDR1 is LNHNV and CDR2 YYDKDF (reference sequence). The CDR3 nucleotides read TGTGCCACCAGCAGAGAGGGAGGGTATCTCGAGCAGTACTTC. Residues: CATSREGGYLEQYF.